What follows are 2 T cell receptor beta chains derived from one specimen sequenced in a study of Ad26.COV2.S vaccination and SARS-CoV-2 variants. As for treatment: 19 received Ad26.COV2.S at low or high dose, single or two shots; roughly 5 received placebo; per-sample allocation not given. Each sample was drawn 63 days after the first injection (of vaccine or placebo). Using immunoSEQ multiplex PCR, the repertoire was profiled, and TCRdb retains in-frame clones only, with some absent. Among roughly 320,000 clones listed, roughly 87% were seen once. Sequenced material: peripheral blood, taken in a trial of Ad26.COV2.S vaccine versus placebo. These receptors came from a person between 18 and 65 years old who received the Ad26.COV2.S COVID-19 vaccine or a placebo.

This rearrangement joins TRBV5-8 to TRBJ1-1; TRBD1 matches at 7 bases. The CDR3 totals 14 residues. The trim removed 4 bases at V and 6 bases at J, leaving 9 bases unmatched. Germline loops: CDR1 SGHTS, CDR2 YDEGEE. CDR3 DNA sequence: TGTGCCAGCAGCCCTGGGACAGCCGGAGCTGAAGCTTTCTTT. Translated, it gives CASSPGTAGAEAFF.

As DNA, the CDR3 is TGTGCCAGCAGCCAGATCCTGACGGGGGGGCATAATGAGCAGTTCTTC. As protein: CASSQILTGGHNEQFF. The chain couples TRBV4-2 to TRBJ2-1; 8 positions match TRBD2. Germline CDR1 reads LGHNA; CDR2 reads YNFKEQ. The junction had 11 bases not matched to a gene; V was cut back by 3 bases and J by 7 bases. This CDR3 is 16 amino acids long.